Listed below are T cell receptor beta chains from one sample, sequenced in a study of cytomegalovirus exposure and HLA in healthy donors. Clones were read by immunoSEQ multiplex PCR, and TCRdb kept only the in-frame ones, dropping some. This sample carries roughly 220,000 clones, approximately 70% of them seen once, and the ten largest clones take less than 3%. Source material: PBMCs. Receptor source: a man aged 40-49 years in good health and CMV-seropositive. The CDR3 runs from the conserved cysteine through the conserved F or W. Each record gives: CDR3 DNA, CDR3 protein, J gene, V gene, CDR3 length, clone size, D gene. A D gene is named only where the DNA matches it firmly. Some rows have no size entry. The others give once, few or many, or a class for an expanded clone.

TGTGCCACCAGCAGATCCCCCGGGGAAGGGGCTCTGCGGGGCGAGCAGTACTTC CATSRSPGEGALRGEQYF TRBJ2-7 TRBV15 18 . .
TGCGCCAGCAGCTTCGAGACTAGCGGAGGGAATGAGCAGTTCTTC CASSFETSGGNEQFF TRBJ2-1 TRBV5-1 15 . TRBD2
TGTGCCAGCAGTTCAGGGCTCTACGAGCAGTACTTC CASSSGLYEQYF TRBJ2-7 TRBV27 12 . .
TGTGCCAGCAGCAGAGACAGGGCGGTGAGCTCCTACGAGCAGTACTTC CASSRDRAVSSYEQYF TRBJ2-7 TRBV7-2 16 few TRBD1
TGTGCCAGTTCCCCTGGGGGGGCGTTTCATGAAAAACTGTTTTTT CASSPGGAFHEKLFF TRBJ1-4 TRBV19 15 . .
TGTGCCAGCAGCCCGGAGGGGGGGGTTGGAGAAAAACTGTTTTTT CASSPEGGVGEKLFF TRBJ1-4 TRBV9 15 . .
TGTGCCAGCAGCTTAGGGGCCAGCGGGGGATCAGATACGCAGTATTTT CASSLGASGGSDTQYF TRBJ2-3 TRBV7-2 16 . TRBD2
TGTGCCAGCAGTCCGACGCGGGGGGTAAATTCACCCCTCCACTTT CASSPTRGVNSPLHF TRBJ1-6 TRBV7-8 15 once .
TGTGCCAGCACCCCTCTCAACGGGGTTATAGGAAGCGAGCAGTACTTC CASTPLNGVIGSEQYF TRBJ2-7 TRBV28 16 . .
TGTGCCAGCACCCGTAGCCCTAGCACAGATACGCAGTATTTT CASTRSPSTDTQYF TRBJ2-3 TRBV6-6 14 . .
TGTGCCAGCAGTTATTCCGGACAGGCTGAAGCTTTCTTT CASSYSGQAEAFF TRBJ1-1 TRBV6-1 13 . TRBD1
TGTGCCAGCAGCGTAGGGGCCGTGAGCAATCAGCCCCAGCATTTT CASSVGAVSNQPQHF TRBJ1-5 TRBV9 15 . .
TGTGCCCTTGGGGGGGGCCACGAGCAGTACTTC CALGGGHEQYF TRBJ2-7 TRBV7-9 11 . .
TGTGCCAGCTCATCAGGACAAGAGGACGAGCAGTACTTC CASSSGQEDEQYF TRBJ2-7 TRBV18 13 . .
TGTGCCAGCAGCCTCTGGACAGGGGGCTCCTATAATTCACCCCTCCACTTT CASSLWTGGSYNSPLHF TRBJ1-6 TRBV5-8 17 once TRBD1
TGCGCCAGCAGTGAGTCCCTAGCGGGGGGCACAGATACGCAGTATTTT CASSESLAGGTDTQYF TRBJ2-3 TRBV10-1 16 . TRBD2
TGTGCCAGCAGCTTAGTTGGAGAGAGACAGAAGTTTTTCTTT CASSLVGERQKFFF TRBJ1-1 TRBV7-2 14 . .
TGTGCCAGCCCGCCTAGGGGTGGGACTGAAGCTTTCTTT CASPPRGGTEAFF TRBJ1-1 TRBV6-1 13 few .
TGTTCCAGCAGCTTAGGGTTCCTAACCGGGGAGCTGTTTTTT CSSSLGFLTGELFF TRBJ2-2 TRBV7-9 14 . .
TGTGCCAGCAGCTTAGATGAGACAGGGTTGTTCTTC CASSLDETGLFF TRBJ2-1 TRBV7-9 12 . TRBD1
TGTGCCAGCAGGGGGACTAGCGGGGGGTCTAATGAGCAGTTCTTC CASRGTSGGSNEQFF TRBJ2-1 TRBV2 15 . TRBD2
TGTGCCAGCAGTGCTAGCGATGAGCAGTTCTTC CASSASDEQFF TRBJ2-1 TRBV2 11 once .